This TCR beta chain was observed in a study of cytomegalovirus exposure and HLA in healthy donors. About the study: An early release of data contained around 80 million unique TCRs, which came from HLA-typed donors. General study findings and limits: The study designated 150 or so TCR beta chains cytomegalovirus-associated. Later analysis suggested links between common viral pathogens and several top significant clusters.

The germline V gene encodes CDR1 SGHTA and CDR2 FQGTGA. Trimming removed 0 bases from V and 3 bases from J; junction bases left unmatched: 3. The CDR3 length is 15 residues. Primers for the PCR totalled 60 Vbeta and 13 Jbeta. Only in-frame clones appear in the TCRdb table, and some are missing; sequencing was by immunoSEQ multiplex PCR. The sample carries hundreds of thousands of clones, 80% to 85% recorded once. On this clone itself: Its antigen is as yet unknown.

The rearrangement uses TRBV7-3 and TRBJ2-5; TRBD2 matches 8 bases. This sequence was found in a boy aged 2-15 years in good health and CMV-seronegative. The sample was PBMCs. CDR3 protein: CASSLTAGAEETQYF. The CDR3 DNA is TGTGCCAGCAGCTTAACAGCGGGGGCGGAAGAGACCCAGTACTTC.